The 27 T cell receptor beta chains in this list originate from one sample, sequenced in a study of blood T cell repertoires in COVID-19. The data were produced by immunoSEQ multiplex PCR, yet TCRdb's version contains in-frame clones alone and is incomplete. The sample has around 130,000 clones; more than 80% are singletons. Sequenced input: peripheral blood. The receptors shown here come from a human donor in a cohort sampled during active COVID-19.

The chain recombines TRBV27 with TRBJ1-1; TRBD1 agrees at 7 bases. The V segment lost 3 bases and the J segment 8 bases; nucleotides outside the gene matches: 12. Germline lookup yields CDR1 MNHEY and CDR2 SMNVEV (reference sequence). This CDR3 comprises 15 residues. In DNA form, the CDR3 reads TGTGCCAGCAGTTTTTGGGGGACAGCGGGAGGAGAAGCTTTCTTT. Translating gives CASSFWGTAGGEAFF.

This chain connects TRBV4-1 to TRBJ1-2; possible D gene TRBD1, 6 bases. The CDR3 is 16 amino acids. Germline V gene sequence: CDR1 MGHRA, CDR2 YSYEKL. The V and J ends lost 3 bases and 3 bases respectively, with 17 bases between them. CDR3 bases: TGCGCCAGCAGCCACGGCAGGGGAGGGAGCGACTATGGCTACACCTTC. Its translation is CASSHGRGGSDYGYTF.

The V and J genes are TRBV5-8 and TRBJ2-7; 10 nucleotides align to TRBD2. Germline CDR1 SGHTS, CDR2 YDEGEE. With V trimmed by 3 bases and J by 2 bases, 5 bases remained unmatched. The CDR3 has 15 residues. This CDR3 reads CASSSGLAETYEQYV. In nucleotides, the CDR3 is TGTGCCAGCAGCTCCGGACTAGCGGAGACCTACGAGCAGTACGTC.

The V and J genes are TRBV10-3 and TRBJ1-1, with 7 nucleotides matching TRBD1. The ends lost 6 bases at V and 5 bases at J; junction bases unmatched: 9. There are 14 residues in the CDR3. Germline lookup yields CDR1 ENHRY and CDR2 SYGVKD. The CDR3 sequence: CAIRRQGGGTEAFF. The DNA of the CDR3 is TGTGCCATCAGGCGACAGGGAGGAGGGACTGAAGCTTTCTTT.

V usage is TRBV7-9 and J usage is TRBJ2-5; 8 bases agree with TRBD2. The germline CDR1 and CDR2 sequences are SEHNR and FQNEAQ (reference sequence). This CDR3 comprises 15 residues. V gave up 4 bases and J gave up 5 bases; unmatched junction bases: 9. The CDR3 coding sequence is TGTGCCAGCAGCTCCCACCGGGGGGGCGTGGAGACCCAGTACTTC. This gives the protein CASSSHRGGVETQYF.

The chain carries TRBV7-2 and TRBJ1-2; tentatively, D is TRBD1 (6 bases). CDR3 size: 14 residues. Germline CDR1 is SGHTA and CDR2 is FQGNSA. V lost 3 bases and J 4 bases, leaving 12 bases between the germline ends. CDR3 residues: CASSFSGQFYGYTF. CDR3 DNA sequence: TGTGCCAGCAGCTTCAGCGGACAGTTCTATGGCTACACCTTC.

This clone came up once. This chain connects TRBV7-2 to TRBJ2-3; no definite D call. The germline CDR1 and CDR2 sequences are SGHTA and FQGNSA. The CDR3 contains 12 residues. The V end lost 5 bases, the J end lost 5 bases, and 8 bases lay between the germline ends. Here the CDR3 DNA reads TGTGCCAGCAGCCATCCCGGAGATACGCAGTATTTT. Translating it yields CASSHPGDTQYF.

On this clone: Other nucleotide sequences from this sample produce the same CDR3. J is TRBJ2-3 and V is TRBV3-1 (or the pseudogene TRBV3-2); TRBD2 matches 7 bases. The CDR3 spans 16 residues. The ends lost 0 bases at V and 3 bases at J; junction bases unmatched: 6. Germline V gene sequence: CDR1 LGHDT, CDR2 YNNKEL (reference sequence). The CDR3 here is CASSQDLAGGTDTQYF. The CDR3 nucleotides read TGTGCCAGCAGCCAAGATCTCGCCGGGGGGACAGATACGCAGTATTTT.

The chain couples TRBV5-1 to TRBJ2-6; 7 bases fit TRBD1. The CDR3 covers 15 residues. The V gene's germline CDR1 is SGHRS and CDR2 YFSETQ. V shed 4 bases and J 4 bases; nucleotides not matched to a gene: 5. The CDR3 coding sequence is TGCGCCAGCAGCCCGACAGGGACCGGGGCCAACGTCCTGACTTTC. It is translated as CASSPTGTGANVLTF.

The rearrangement links TRBV7-2 to TRBJ2-5; 7 nucleotides match TRBD2. V lost 3 bases to trimming and J lost 1 base; unmatched junction nucleotides: 2. Germline V lookup: CDR1 SGHTA, CDR2 FQGNSA. This CDR3 is built from 14 residues. Here the CDR3 reads CASSFLAAQETQYF. For the CDR3, the DNA is TGTGCCAGCAGCTTTCTAGCGGCCCAAGAGACCCAGTACTTC. The variable domain in full, with the rest retrieved from reference TRBV7-2 and TRBJ2-5, is GAGVSQSPSNKVTEKGKDVELRCDPISGHTALYWYRQSLGQGLEFLIYFQGNSAPDKSGLPSDRFSAERTGGSVSTLTIQRTQQEDSAVYLCASSFLAAQETQYFGPGTRLLVL.

The CDR3 DNA sequence: TGTGCCAGCAGTGAAGAGCGGGGGGGCCGATACTTC. This translates into CASSEERGGRYF. The chain employs TRBV2 and TRBJ2-4; 10 positions agree with TRBD2. The CDR3 length is 12 residues. Germline trimming cut 1 base from V and 16 bases from J; bases unmatched to any gene: 4. CDR1 is SNHLY, CDR2 FYNNEI, per germline.

The chain recombines TRBV7-8 with TRBJ2-5, with 9 bases identical to TRBD2. Germline V gene data show CDR1 as SGHVS and CDR2 as FQNEAQ. CDR3 length: 15 residues. The ends lost 4 bases at V and 4 bases at J; junction bases unmatched: 7. The CDR3 nucleotides are TGTGCCAGCAGCTCTCCGGGACTAGCTGGAGAGACCCAGTACTTC. It translates to CASSSPGLAGETQYF. Full variable domain (outside the CDR3, taken from reference TRBV7-8 and TRBJ2-5): GAGVSQSPRYKVAKRGQDVALRCDPISGHVSLFWYQQALGQGPEFLTYFQNEAQLDKSGLPSDRFFAERPEGSVSTLKIQRTQQEDSAVYLCASSSPGLAGETQYFGPGTRLLVL.

The chain has TRBV6-5 and TRBJ2-2, with a weak D call TRBD2 (6 bases). The V end was cut by 8 bases, the J end by 4 bases, with 11 bases between. Germline values: CDR1 MNHEY, CDR2 SVGAGI. The CDR3 extends over 13 amino acids. The DNA for the CDR3 is TGTGCCAGCGGGAGGAAGGGCACCGGGGAGCTGTTTTTT. Translating gives CASGRKGTGELFF.

The chain employs TRBV7-2 and TRBJ1-2; D possibly corresponds to TRBD1 (5 bases). Germline CDR1 reads SGHTA; CDR2 reads FQGNSA. V lost 5 bases and J lost 0, with 13 bases in between. This CDR3 is 15 amino acids long. The CDR3 loop is CASSRQGAANYGYTF. Written as DNA, the CDR3 is TGTGCCAGCAGCCGTCAGGGTGCTGCTAACTATGGCTACACCTTC.

CDR3 amino acids: CASSEIRSGANVLTF. The CDR3 DNA reads as TGTGCCAGCAGTGAGATCAGGTCTGGGGCCAACGTCCTGACTTTC. The V call is TRBV25-1, the J call TRBJ2-6; the D is unclear. Per germline, CDR1 MGHDK and CDR2 SYGVNS. The CDR3 sequence is 15 residues long. Trimming removed 3 bases at V and 1 base at J, with 7 bases between.

The chain joins TRBV19 to TRBJ2-1; D is perhaps TRBD1 (5 bases). CDR3 length: 16 residues. V dropped 0 bases and J dropped 7 bases, with 16 bases sitting between them. Germline V gene data show CDR1 as LNHDA and CDR2 as SQIVND (reference sequence). CDR3 bases: TGTGCCAGTAGTATAGATGGAAGGCTTTACAGGAATGAGCAGTTCTTC. Encoded protein: CASSIDGRLYRNEQFF.

The chain joins TRBV11-2 to TRBJ1-5; 7 bases match TRBD1. Germline CDR1 and CDR2: SGHAT and FQNNGV. Unmatched junction bases numbered 1, after V lost 0 bases and J lost 5 bases. The CDR3 sequence is 14 residues long. The CDR3 is CASSLEGGDQPQHF. DNA of the CDR3: TGTGCCAGCAGCTTAGAAGGGGGCGATCAGCCCCAGCATTTT.

This clone has just one count. The chain employs TRBV7-2 and TRBJ2-1; 8 bases map to TRBD2. The germline V gene has CDR1 SGHTA and CDR2 FQGNSA. The CDR3 sequence is 16 residues long. Germline trimming cut 0 bases from V and 2 bases from J; bases unmatched to any gene: 3. CDR3: CASSLAGSGTYNEQFF. The DNA of the CDR3 is TGTGCCAGCAGCTTAGCGGGTAGCGGGACCTACAATGAGCAGTTCTTC.

V usage is TRBV5-4 and J usage is TRBJ2-7; TRBD1 is a possible D gene (5 bases). Trimming stripped 0 bases from V and 3 bases from J, with 13 bases between. CDR1 SGHNT and CDR2 YYREEE come from the germline V gene (reference sequence). This CDR3 is built from 15 residues. CDR3 amino acids: CASSLDRSPFYEQYF. CDR3 in DNA: TGTGCCAGCAGCTTGGACAGGAGTCCATTCTACGAGCAGTACTTC.

The rearrangement links TRBV4-3 to TRBJ1-3, with D hard to call. The CDR3 sequence is 16 residues long. Trimming took 1 base from V and 0 from J, leaving 10 bases between them. Germline-derived CDR1 and CDR2 are LGHNA and YSLEER. The DNA of the CDR3 is TGCGCCAGCAGCCAAGCAGGTCCCTACTCTGGAAACACCATATATTTT. Its protein product is CASSQAGPYSGNTIYF.

The CDR3 reads CASSQGFGTGEAFF. The DNA for the CDR3 is TGTGCCAGCAGCCAGGGGTTCGGAACAGGGGAAGCTTTCTTT. The V and J genes are TRBV7-2 and TRBJ1-1, with D possibly TRBD1 on 6 matching bases. The germline gives CDR1 SGHTA, CDR2 FQGNSA. The CDR3 has 14 amino acids. V was pared by 5 bases and J by 8 bases, with 18 bases between.

The V gene is TRBV7-6, the J gene TRBJ1-6; D might be TRBD1 (5 bases). The germline V gene has CDR1 SGHVS and CDR2 FNYEAQ. This CDR3 has 14 amino acids. V was cut by 5 bases and J by 6 bases, with 11 bases left in between. The CDR3 DNA is TGTGCCAGCAGCCCTCAGGGTGGTAATTCACCCCTCCACTTT. This translates into CASSPQGGNSPLHF.

The chain uses TRBV4-1 and TRBJ2-3; weak D call: TRBD1 (6 bases). The V and J ends lost 4 bases and 8 bases respectively, with 22 bases between them. CDR1 and CDR2 (germline): MGHRA, YSYEKL. CDR3 length: 16 residues. The CDR3 DNA reads as TGCGCCAGCAGCCCCCCCCAGGGGAGTCGGGTGGGTACGCAGTATTTT. It is translated as CASSPPQGSRVGTQYF.

The CDR3 protein is CAISEVPSGRANTGELFF. The CDR3 nucleotides are TGTGCCATCAGTGAGGTGCCTAGCGGGAGGGCGAACACCGGGGAGCTGTTTTTT. This chain connects TRBV10-3 to TRBJ2-2; 12 bases line up with TRBD2. Germline V gene data show CDR1 as ENHRY and CDR2 as SYGVKD. J lost 0 bases, V lost 2 bases, and 4 bases had no gene match. The CDR3 runs 18 residues.

This sequence joins TRBV12-3 or TRBV12-4 and TRBJ2-7; D possibly corresponds to TRBD1 (6 bases). This CDR3 spans 13 amino acids. V was trimmed by 3 bases and J by 4 bases, leaving 10 bases between them. This CDR3 reads CASSFGTQYEQYF. CDR3 nucleotide sequence: TGTGCCAGCAGTTTCGGGACACAGTACGAGCAGTACTTC.

The chain couples TRBV7-6 to TRBJ2-7; D is perhaps TRBD2 (6 bases). The CDR3 runs 15 residues. The germline gives CDR1 SGHVS, CDR2 FNYEAQ. The ends were cut back, 5 bases at V and 2 bases at J, with 16 bases in the middle. CDR3 in amino acids: CASSPGSGQTYEQYF. CDR3 in DNA: TGTGCCAGCAGCCCCGGGAGTGGCCAAACCTACGAGCAGTACTTC.

The J gene is TRBJ1-2, the V gene TRBV6-5, with a weak D call TRBD1 (6 bases). The CDR3 is 13 residues long. V lost 2 bases to trimming and J lost 5 bases, with 9 bases between them. From germline, CDR1 is MNHEY and CDR2 SVGAGI. This chain's CDR3 is CASSYGTLYGYTF. The CDR3 DNA reads TGTGCCAGCAGTTACGGGACACTTTATGGCTACACCTTC.